This TCR beta chain was sequenced for a study of cytomegalovirus exposure and HLA in healthy donors. Vbeta (60) and Jbeta (13) primers were used in the PCR. Method: immunoSEQ multiplex PCR; TCRdb's copy keeps in-frame clones and lacks some. The sample comprises some 120,000 clones, around 75% of which are singletons, and about 4.3% rests with the top ten. Findings and limits, study-wide: Reports described diagnosis of cytomegalovirus status by the classifier as highly specific and sensitive.

A remark on this clone: No antigen is known for it.

The CDR3 covers 14 residues. V was clipped by 3 bases and J by 1 base, with 9 bases between them. The germline CDR1 and CDR2 sequences are LNHDA and SQIVND (reference sequence). The V gene is TRBV19, the J gene TRBJ1-1; D uncertain. Sample: PBMCs. The sequence was collected from a man aged 55-75 years in good health and CMV-seropositive. CDR3 DNA: TGTGCCAGTAGTATTGGGCTCCAGAACACTGAAGCTTTCTTT. It codes for CASSIGLQNTEAFF.